Listed here are 11 T cell receptor beta chains from one sample, sequenced in a study of blood T cell repertoires in COVID-19. The protocol was immunoSEQ multiplex PCR, while the TCRdb copy is restricted to in-frame clones and leaves out a portion. The table has 70,000 or so clones, around 90% seen once. Sequenced material: peripheral blood. These receptors were collected from a woman younger than 35 with acute or convalescent COVID-19.

Regarding this clone: Other DNA sequences in the sample encode the same CDR3. The chain has TRBV28 and TRBJ1-6; D unclear. CDR3 length: 14 residues. V shed 6 bases and J shed 6 bases, with 12 bases lying between them. Germline lookup yields CDR1 MDHEN and CDR2 SYDVKM. CDR3 region: CASSLPGVNSPLHF. DNA for the CDR3: TGTGCCAGCAGCCTACCGGGAGTTAATTCACCCCTCCACTTT. The full variable domain, with the rest looked up from reference TRBV28 and TRBJ1-6, is DVKVTQSSRYLVKRTGEKVFLECVQDMDHENMFWYRQDPGLGLRLIYFSYDVKMKEKGDIPEGYSVSREKKERFSLILESASTNQTSMYLCASSLPGVNSPLHFGNGTRLTVT.

The rearrangement uses TRBV30 and TRBJ2-3; D is possibly TRBD1 (5 bases). V shed 3 bases and J shed 6 bases, with 19 bases lying between them. Germline loops: CDR1 GTSNPN, CDR2 SVGIG (reference sequence). The CDR3 has 15 amino acids. The chain's CDR3 is CAWRGPRGRIDTQYF. CDR3 sequence (DNA): TGTGCCTGGAGGGGGCCCCGCGGTCGCATTGATACGCAGTATTTT.

The genes are TRBV7-9 and TRBJ1-1; TRBD1 might be the D (5 bases). CDR3 length: 14 residues. V was shortened by 6 bases and J by 1 base, with 12 bases between the two germline ends. Germline loops: CDR1 SEHNR, CDR2 FQNEAQ (reference sequence). The CDR3 DNA follows: TGTGCCAGCAGACCGGGACTCCAGAACACTGAAGCTTTCTTT. Translated: CASRPGLQNTEAFF.

Note on this clone: The CDR3 ends on some other residue instead of the conserved phenylalanine or tryptophan, so this is likely a read error. The DNA is left out, because the CDR3 cannot be placed on it with certainty; the CDR3 is given as TCRdb lists it. This sequence joins TRBV7-8 and TRBJ2-7; the D call of TRBD1 is as the table states it, not checked on the DNA. Including both end residues, the CDR3 is 11 amino acids long. Germline V CDR1 and CDR2: SGHVS, FQNEAQ. CDR3 amino acids: CASSISGTGLT.

The rearrangement joins TRBV4-3 to TRBJ2-7; 8 nucleotides align to TRBD2. The CDR3 extends over 17 amino acids. Trimming removed 0 bases from V and 0 bases from J; junction bases left unmatched: 7. Germline V gene lookup returns CDR1 LGHNA and CDR2 YSLEER. The CDR3 sequence: CASSQDAGGNPSYEQYF. The DNA of the CDR3 is TGCGCCAGCAGCCAAGATGCGGGAGGAAACCCCTCCTACGAGCAGTACTTC.

V gene TRBV19 combines with J gene TRBJ2-1, with 16 bases identical to TRBD2. The CDR3 has 16 residues. CDR1 and CDR2 (germline): LNHDA, SQIVND (reference sequence). V shed 6 bases, J shed 7 bases, and the junction held 6 bases outside the gene matches. CDR3 in DNA: TGTGCCAGTAGGGGACTAGCGGGGGGGCCGGAGAATGAGCAGTTCTTC. Translation: CASRGLAGGPENEQFF.

The CDR3 nucleotides are TGTGCCAGCAGTGAGGGCGCTCCCTCCTACAATGAGCAGTTCTTC. Protein: CASSEGAPSYNEQFF. V usage is TRBV2 and J usage is TRBJ2-1; D gene uncertain. CDR3 length: 15 amino acids. Germline CDR1 and CDR2: SNHLY and FYNNEI. Trimming left V 3 bases short and J 0 bases short, with 9 bases between.

The chain joins TRBV12-3 or TRBV12-4 to TRBJ1-5; D gene ambiguous. The V and J ends lost 3 bases and 3 bases respectively, with 6 bases between them. CDR3 size: 13 residues. CDR3 protein: CASSFQANQPQHF. In DNA, the CDR3 is TGTGCCAGCAGTTTTCAGGCCAATCAGCCCCAGCATTTT.

The chain couples TRBV18 to TRBJ1-1, with TRBD1 as a possible D gene (6 bases). The V gene's germline CDR1 is KGHSH and CDR2 LQKENI. V was cut by 0 bases and J by 10 bases, with 9 bases left in between. The CDR3 is 12 amino acids. The CDR3 DNA reads as TGTGCCAGCTCACCACCAGGGGGATCAGCTTTCTTT. It translates to CASSPPGGSAFF.

The gene calls are TRBV25-1 and TRBJ2-1; D is uncertain. From germline, CDR1 is MGHDK and CDR2 SYGVNS. V gave up 5 bases and J gave up 2 bases, with 4 bases separating them. The CDR3 is 12 residues long. The chain's CDR3 is CASSSPYNEQFF. The CDR3 nucleotides are TGTGCCAGCAGTTCTCCCTACAATGAGCAGTTCTTC.

The J gene is TRBJ1-5, the V gene TRBV10-3; D possibly corresponds to TRBD1 (5 bases). This CDR3 region has 12 residues. The ends were cut back, 10 bases at V and 0 bases at J, with 7 bases in the middle. In germline, CDR1 is ENHRY, CDR2 SYGVKD. The CDR3, as DNA: TGTGCCACTCAGGGTAGCAATCAGCCCCAGCATTTT. Its protein is CATQGSNQPQHF.